What follows are 8 T cell receptor beta chains derived from one specimen sequenced in a study of CD8 T cells in ankylosing spondylitis. One entry per CDR3 protein, called by TCRdb with MiXCR from the 5' RACE reads. The sample gives about 120,000 distinct CDR3 sequences, approximately 14% of which show up once; approximately 3% is in the top ten. The sample consisted of blood, either unsorted or a sorted T cell fraction (not recorded which). The source is a female donor with ankylosing spondylitis or in good health (not recorded which).

Comment on this clonotype: The junction departs from germline at one end; a sequencing error may be responsible. The rearrangement joins TRBV7-2 to TRBJ2-1, with TRBD2 matching over 10 bases. The CDR3 length is 16 residues. CDR1 and CDR2 from the germline V gene are SGHTA and FQGNSA. The CDR3 is CASSSGTSVSHNEQFF. CDR3 coding DNA: TGTGCCAGCAGTTCCGGGACTAGCGTCTCCCACAATGAGCAGTTCTTC.

This clonotype was recorded a few times. The CDR3 loop is CASSSDRQETQYF. CDR3 nucleotides: TGTGCCAGCAGCTCCGACCGTCAAGAGACCCAGTACTTC. The chain has TRBV7-2 and TRBJ2-5; D unclear. The V gene's germline CDR1 is SGHTA and CDR2 FQGNSA. Deletions cut 4 bases from V and 2 bases from J, with 8 bases between. This CDR3 region has 13 residues.

This clonotype was observed a handful of times. This rearrangement joins TRBV3-1 to TRBJ2-1; D remains ambiguous. Germline V CDR1 and CDR2: LGHDT, YNNKEL (reference sequence). The CDR3 has 16 amino acids. Between the trimmed V and J ends, which lost 1 base and 5 bases, there was a span of 15 bases. In nucleotides, the CDR3 is TGTGCCAGCAGCCAAGGGTGGCCACAAGAGCACAATGAGCAGTTCTTC. It yields the protein CASSQGWPQEHNEQFF.

This clonotype was recorded a few times. This sequence joins TRBV12-5 and TRBJ2-4; D ambiguous. The V gene's germline CDR1 is LGHNT and CDR2 FRNRAP. The CDR3 length is 12 residues. The ends were cut back, 6 bases at V and 5 bases at J, with 8 bases in the middle. Written as DNA, the CDR3 is TGTGCTAGTGGGCTGGACCAAAACATTCAGTACTTC. As protein: CASGLDQNIQYF. Using reference TRBV12-5 and TRBJ2-4 for the parts outside the CDR3, the full variable domain is DARVTQTPRHKVTEMGQEVTMRCQPILGHNTVFWYRQTMMQGLELLAYFRNRAPLDDSGMPKDRFSAEMPDATLATLKIQPSEPRDSAVYFCASGLDQNIQYFGAGTRLSVL.

The rearrangement links TRBV15 to TRBJ2-7; perhaps TRBD1 as D (6 bases). The CDR3 length is 15 residues. The germline V gene encodes CDR1 LNHNV and CDR2 YYDKDF (reference sequence). Trimming pared 0 bases from V and 5 bases from J, leaving 14 bases between. The chain's CDR3 is CATSRDSFRGNEQYF. Written as DNA, the CDR3 is TGTGCCACCAGCAGAGATTCGTTTAGGGGGAACGAGCAGTACTTC.

The chain is built from TRBV3-1 and TRBJ2-7; TRBD2 agrees at 7 bases. This CDR3 has 15 residues. Per the germline V gene, CDR1 is LGHDT and CDR2 is YNNKEL (reference sequence). V dropped 0 bases and J dropped 3; count of bases not matched to a gene: 5. The CDR3 bases are TGTGCCAGCAGCCAAGATTTCGGGGAGGGCTACGAGCAGTACTTC. Encoded protein: CASSQDFGEGYEQYF.

The chain combines TRBV27 with TRBJ1-5; maybe TRBD1 (5 bases). The ends were cut back, 3 bases at V and 6 bases at J, with 12 bases in the middle. This CDR3 region has 14 residues. Germline loops: CDR1 MNHEY, CDR2 SMNVEV (reference sequence). CDR3 in amino acids: CASSFGGRGQPQHF. CDR3 DNA: TGTGCCAGCAGTTTCGGGGGAAGGGGTCAGCCCCAGCATTTT.

The chain uses TRBV10-2 and TRBJ2-3; 15 nucleotides match TRBD2. Looked up from germline, CDR1 is WSHSY and CDR2 is SAAADI. V lost 4 bases and J lost 1; bases outside the gene matches: 3. The CDR3 extends over 17 amino acids. CDR3 protein: CASSGTSGRAGTDTQYF. Written as DNA, the CDR3 is TGCGCCAGCAGTGGGACTAGCGGGAGGGCCGGCACAGATACGCAGTATTTT.